This TCR beta chain was identified in a study of blood T cell repertoires in COVID-19. TCRdb keeps only in-frame clones here, not all; method: immunoSEQ multiplex PCR. The sample gives approximately 300,000 clones, more than 75% of which show up once; 1% is in the top ten. The CDR3 runs 15 residues. With V trimmed by 5 bases and J by 0 bases, 3 bases remained unmatched. The V gene's germline CDR1 is MRHNA and CDR2 SNTAGT. This TCR came from a man aged 45-65 years with active or convalescent COVID-19. The V call is TRBV6-4, the J call TRBJ2-3; 9 bases are shared with TRBD1. Sequencing was performed on peripheral blood. Here the CDR3 reads CASSLQGASTDTQYF. For the CDR3, the DNA is TGTGCCAGCAGTCTACAGGGGGCGAGCACAGATACGCAGTATTTT.